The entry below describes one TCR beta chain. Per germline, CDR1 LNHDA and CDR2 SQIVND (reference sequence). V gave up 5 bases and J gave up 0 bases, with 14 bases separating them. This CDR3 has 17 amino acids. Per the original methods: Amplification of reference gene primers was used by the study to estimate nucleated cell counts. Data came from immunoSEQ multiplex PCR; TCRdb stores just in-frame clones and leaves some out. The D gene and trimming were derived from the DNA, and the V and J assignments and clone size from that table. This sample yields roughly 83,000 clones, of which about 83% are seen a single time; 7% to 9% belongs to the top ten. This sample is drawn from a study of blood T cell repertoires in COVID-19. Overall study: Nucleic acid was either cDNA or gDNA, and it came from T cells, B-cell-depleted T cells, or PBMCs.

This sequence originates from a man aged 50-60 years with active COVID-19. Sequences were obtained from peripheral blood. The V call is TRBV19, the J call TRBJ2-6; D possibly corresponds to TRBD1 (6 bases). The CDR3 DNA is TGTGCCAGTAGTCAACAGGGTACCAGCTCTGGGGCCAACGTCCTGACTTTC. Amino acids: CASSQQGTSSGANVLTF. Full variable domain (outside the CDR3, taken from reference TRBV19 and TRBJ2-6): DGGITQSPKYLFRKEGQNVTLSCEQNLNHDAMYWYRQDPGQGLRLIYYSQIVNDFQKGDIAEGYSVSREKKESFPLTVTSAQKNPTAFYLCASSQQGTSSGANVLTFGAGSRLTVL.